The 9 T cell receptor beta chains below all came from one sample that was sequenced in a study of T cells in Graves' hyperthyroidism and ophthalmopathy. The investigators amplified TCR beta CDR3 regions from RNA transcripts. HTBI primers were employed in a first-round RT-PCR of the TCR CDR3. MiXCR, run by TCRdb on the multiplex PCR reads, gives a single entry per CDR3 protein. The data show fewer than 750,000 distinct CDR3 sequences, roughly 15% seen once. The sequencing input was blood. These receptors came from a woman aged 40-49 years with Graves' ophthalmopathy.

In its sample, this clonotype was seen many times. This chain connects TRBV28 to TRBJ1-1; D not resolved. The CDR3 length is 12 residues. CDR1 and CDR2 from the germline V gene are MDHEN and SYDVKM. V lost 3 bases to trimming and J lost 6 bases, with 8 bases between them. The CDR3: CASSLKTPEAFF. The CDR3 nucleotides are TGTGCCAGCAGTTTGAAGACCCCTGAAGCTTTCTTT.

This chain joins TRBV20-1 and TRBJ1-6; 7 nucleotides match TRBD1. The CDR3 totals 15 residues. The germline CDR1 and CDR2 sequences are DFQATT and SNEGSKA (reference sequence). Losses at the gene ends were 5 bases for V and 8 bases for J; bases not matched to a gene: 12. CDR3 bases: TGCAGTGCTCCCCCCTCAGGGGGGACCTATTCACCCCTCCACTTT. The encoded protein is CSAPPSGGTYSPLHF.

There are many counts of this clonotype. The chain is built from TRBV28 and TRBJ2-2, with TRBD1 matching over 7 bases. The V gene's germline CDR1 is MDHEN and CDR2 SYDVKM. This CDR3 comprises 13 residues. The V and J ends lost 1 base and 7 bases, in that order; junction bases with no gene match: 0. The CDR3 loop is CASSLSGGGELFF. CDR3 nucleotide sequence: TGTGCCAGCAGTTTATCAGGGGGCGGGGAGCTGTTTTTT.

This clonotype was detected only a few times. The chain joins TRBV4-3 to TRBJ2-7; D is uncertain. The CDR3 is made up of 17 amino acids. V was trimmed by 0 bases and J by 2 bases, leaving 17 bases between them. The germline CDR1 and CDR2 sequences are LGHNA and YSLEER. Here the CDR3 reads CASSQELLRFSPYEQYF. CDR3 sequence (DNA): TGCGCCAGCAGCCAAGAACTCCTCCGATTCAGCCCCTACGAGCAGTACTTC.

The chain has TRBV20-1 and TRBJ2-7, with D possibly TRBD2 on 5 matching bases. The V end lost 2 bases, the J end lost 4 bases, and 15 bases lay between the germline ends. The V gene's germline CDR1 is DFQATT and CDR2 SNEGSKA (reference sequence). CDR3 length equals 14 residues. CDR3 nucleotide sequence: TGCAGTGCTAGATCCGAGAGGGAGTCTTACGAGCAGTACTTC. This gives the protein CSARSERESYEQYF.

This clonotype was picked up a small number of times. The V and J genes are TRBV20-1 and TRBJ2-2; TRBD2 is a possible D gene (6 bases). The germline V gene has CDR1 DFQATT and CDR2 SNEGSKA (reference sequence). CDR3 size: 12 residues. V was trimmed by 1 base and J by 6 bases, leaving 6 bases between them. CDR3 region: CSARGGAGELFF. CDR3 DNA: TGCAGTGCTAGAGGGGGGGCCGGGGAGCTGTTTTTT.

This clonotype was seen many times. The CDR3 bases are TGTGCCAGCAGTTCCTACCCCCCGAACACCGGGGAGCTGTTTTTT. Translated, it gives CASSSYPPNTGELFF. The chain employs TRBV27 and TRBJ2-2, with D uncertain. V lost 4 bases and J lost 0, with 9 bases in between. The germline V gene has CDR1 MNHEY and CDR2 SMNVEV (reference sequence). This CDR3 region has 15 residues.

The chain joins TRBV11-2 to TRBJ1-6; 7 bases align to TRBD1. The CDR3 has 15 amino acids. V was clipped by 6 bases and J by 5 bases; unmatched bases: 7. Germline V lookup: CDR1 SGHAT, CDR2 FQNNGV. The DNA of the CDR3 is TGTGCCAGCAGTAGTGGGGACAGAAATAATTCACCCCTCCACTTT. Translating gives CASSSGDRNNSPLHF.

This clonotype was picked up many times. The chain couples TRBV6-2 or TRBV6-3 to TRBJ1-5; a weak D match, TRBD1 (6 bases). The germline gives CDR1 MNHEY, CDR2 SVGEGT. Trimming pared 3 bases from V and 3 bases from J, leaving 18 bases between. The CDR3 extends over 17 amino acids. The DNA for the CDR3 is TGTGCCAGCAGTTATTCATCCGGGGGGCTTTACAATCAGCCCCAGCATTTT. This gives the protein CASSYSSGGLYNQPQHF.